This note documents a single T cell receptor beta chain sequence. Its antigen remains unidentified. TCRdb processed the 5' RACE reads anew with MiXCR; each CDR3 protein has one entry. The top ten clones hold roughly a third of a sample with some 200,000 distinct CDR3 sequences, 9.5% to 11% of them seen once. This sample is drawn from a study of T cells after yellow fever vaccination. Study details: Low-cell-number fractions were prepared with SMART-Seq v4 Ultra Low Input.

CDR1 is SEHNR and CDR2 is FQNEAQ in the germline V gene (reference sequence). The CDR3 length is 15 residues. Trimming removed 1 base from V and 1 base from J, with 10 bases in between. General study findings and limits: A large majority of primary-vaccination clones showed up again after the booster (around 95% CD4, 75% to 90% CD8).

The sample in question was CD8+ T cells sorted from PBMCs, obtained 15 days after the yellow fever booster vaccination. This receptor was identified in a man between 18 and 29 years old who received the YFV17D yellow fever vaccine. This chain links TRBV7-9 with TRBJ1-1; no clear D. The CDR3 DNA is TGTGCCAGCAGCTTAGAGTTGGCTGAGAACACTGAAGCTTTCTTT. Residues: CASSLELAENTEAFF. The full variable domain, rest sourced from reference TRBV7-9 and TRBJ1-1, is DTGVSQNPRHKITKRGQNVTFRCDPISEHNRLYWYRQTLGQGPEFLTYFQNEAQLEKSRLLSDRFSAERPKGSFSTLEIQRTEQGDSAMYLCASSLELAENTEAFFGQGTRLTVV.